This T cell receptor (beta chain) was recorded in a study of T cells expressing NK-cell markers (dated by TCRdb to about 2020). Looking at the study overall: Three sorted T-cell subsets (CD3+CD56+NKG2C+, CD3+CD56+NKG2C- and CD3+CD56-NKG2C+) from about 8 donors had their TCR beta-chain repertoires profiled. Among the eight sequenced donors, seven were HCMV-seropositive and one was HCMV-seronegative. Randomly selected healthy volunteers, three men and five women, were used as the eight sequenced donors. Sequencing of the libraries produced 2 x 150 bp reads on Illumina HiSeq 2000/2500, MiSeq or NextSeq. Broader findings and caveats from the paper: Those dominant clonotypes were again the most abundant among CD3+CD56-NKG2C+ cells in four donors, at roughly 28.3-60.1%. Whether the expanded NKG2C-expressing T cell clones were specific for HCMV antigens was left unclear. In roughly 6 donors, the dominant CD3+CD56+NKG2C+ clonotypes were found to rank among the top 10 CD8+ clonotypes and to make up 1.0-7.0% of CD8+ T cells.

The reads were generated on an Illumina HiSeq 2000. 5'RACE template switching, by which a universal primer site and unique molecular identifiers were added, was used to make TCR beta cDNA libraries. Priming for cDNA synthesis came from the TCR beta constant segment, and two successive PCR amplification steps followed. Processing in the source paper ran as follows. MIGEC was used to demultiplex reads and group the reads by UMI, and MiTCR was used to assemble and quantify clonotypes. To exclude erroneous sequences, only TCR cDNA sequences supported by at least two reads were retained. The tcR package was used for downstream repertoire analysis, and clonotypes were matched across fractions by CDR3 nucleotide sequence plus V segment. Antigen specificity was annotated against VDJdb with VDJmatch, allowing one amino acid substitution in CDR3. TCRdb reprocessed the raw reads; every CDR3 protein sequence is a single record, and DNA is not supplied. In this record, the V and J calls reflect TCRdb's handling and not the investigators' own analysis. The sample table includes some 140,000 distinct CDR3 sequences. The top ten hold around a third of the sample.

CDR1 MGHRA and CDR2 YSYEKL were looked up in the germline V gene. The CDR3 goes from the cysteine to the phenylalanine over 14 residues. Nucleotide data are not available. A commercial ELISA kit detecting HCMV-specific IgG in serum was used to determine HCMV serostatus. Peripheral blood mononuclear cells were isolated from blood by Ficoll density gradient centrifugation. A word on this clonotype: Its specific antigen is unknown.

Sequencing was carried out using blood T cells: a sorted CD56 or NKG2C T cell subset, CD4+ or CD8+ T cells, or bulk PBMC T cells (not recorded which). This sequence originates from a woman aged 45-59 years in good health. Donor details come from another sample of the same person, matched by shared clones. Recombination connected TRBV4-1 to TRBJ2-7; there is no DNA to check the TCRdb D call of TRBD1. This receptor carries the CDR3 CASSPGQDSYEQYF.